These 9 T cell receptor beta chains share one sample of origin, sequenced in a study of technical replicates of blood from a handful of donors. Sequencing used immunoSEQ multiplex PCR; TCRdb keeps in-frame clones, though not all of them. In the table there are about 81,000 clones, about 97% of which are singletons. Sequencing was performed on T cells isolated from PBMCs. Receptors were obtained from a human donor in good health.

The rearrangement links TRBV28 to TRBJ2-5; TRBD2 matches 7 bases. In germline, CDR1 is MDHEN, CDR2 SYDVKM. The V segment lost 7 bases and the J segment 1 base; nucleotides outside the gene matches: 9. The CDR3 totals 15 residues. CDR3 bases: TGTGCCAGCACAACGAGGCTAGCGGCCCAAGAGACCCAGTACTTC. Amino acids: CASTTRLAAQETQYF. Combining the CDR3 with reference TRBV28 and TRBJ2-5 gives the whole variable domain DVKVTQSSRYLVKRTGEKVFLECVQDMDHENMFWYRQDPGLGLRLIYFSYDVKMKEKGDIPEGYSVSREKKERFSLILESASTNQTSMYLCASTTRLAAQETQYFGPGTRLLVL.

This chain connects TRBV5-8 to TRBJ1-6; tentatively, D is TRBD1 (5 bases). Germline CDR1 SGHTS, CDR2 YDEGEE. V was cut by 1 base and J by 7 bases, with 12 bases left in between. This CDR3 contains 15 residues. The CDR3, as DNA: TGTGCCAGCAGCTTGACAGGTGGTACAAATTCACCCCTCCACTTT. The encoded protein is CASSLTGGTNSPLHF.

DNA of the CDR3: TGTGCCAGCAGTGGGTTAGAATACTACGAGCAGTACTTC. Protein sequence: CASSGLEYYEQYF. V and J are TRBV2 and TRBJ2-7; D not certain. There are 13 residues in the CDR3. Per germline, CDR1 SNHLY and CDR2 FYNNEI. V was shortened by 4 bases and J by 3 bases, with 10 bases between the two germline ends.

The rearrangement uses TRBV11-2 and TRBJ1-2, with a possible D match to TRBD1 (6 bases). Germline V gene lookup returns CDR1 SGHAT and CDR2 FQNNGV. The V end was cut by 4 bases, the J end by 3 bases, with 15 bases between. This CDR3 comprises 15 residues. CDR3 region: CASSSQGPDDYGYTF. The CDR3 DNA is TGTGCCAGCAGCTCCCAGGGGCCGGACGACTATGGCTACACCTTC.

The chain couples TRBV28 to TRBJ2-1; possibly TRBD2 for D (5 bases). The CDR3 contains 18 residues. V was trimmed by 3 bases and J by 4 bases, leaving 22 bases between them. Germline CDR1 and CDR2: MDHEN and SYDVKM. The CDR3 coding sequence is TGTGCCAGCAGTTTTATACCCCGAGGGCGGGCCTTTTACAATGAGCAGTTCTTC. The encoded protein is CASSFIPRGRAFYNEQFF.

This chain uses TRBV19 with TRBJ2-3, with TRBD1 matching 9 bases. Trimming took 5 bases from V and 3 from J; bases not matched to a gene: 3. The germline gives CDR1 LNHDA, CDR2 SQIVND (reference sequence). This CDR3 is 14 amino acids long. The CDR3 bases are TGTGCCAGTAGTGCGGACAGGGGTACAGATACGCAGTATTTT. Translation gives CASSADRGTDTQYF.

V is TRBV7-9 and J is TRBJ1-1; 9 bases are shared with TRBD1. CDR1 is SEHNR and CDR2 is FQNEAQ in the germline V gene (reference sequence). V gave up 5 bases and J gave up 4 bases; unmatched junction bases: 14. This CDR3 has 17 residues. CDR3 sequence: CASSLIYTGGGGTEAFF. CDR3 bases: TGTGCCAGCAGCCTCATTTACACAGGGGGCGGGGGCACTGAAGCTTTCTTT.

Only one count was recorded for this clone. This chain connects TRBV7-6 to TRBJ2-7, with 12 bases fitting TRBD2. V shed 5 bases, J shed 7 bases, and the junction held 12 bases outside the gene matches. The germline CDR1 and CDR2 sequences are SGHVS and FNYEAQ. The CDR3 extends over 16 amino acids. The CDR3 loop is CASSPVLAGGPREQYF. In DNA form, the CDR3 reads TGTGCCAGCAGCCCGGTGCTAGCGGGAGGGCCGAGGGAGCAGTACTTC.

The chain is built from TRBV4-1 and TRBJ1-1, with D uncertain. Germline-derived CDR1 and CDR2 are MGHRA and YSYEKL. V shed 1 base and J shed 7 bases, with 13 bases lying between them. The CDR3 covers 14 residues. In nucleotides, the CDR3 is TGCGCCAGCAGCCAAGTTAACAGAGTTAATGAAGCTTTCTTT. Amino acids: CASSQVNRVNEAFF.